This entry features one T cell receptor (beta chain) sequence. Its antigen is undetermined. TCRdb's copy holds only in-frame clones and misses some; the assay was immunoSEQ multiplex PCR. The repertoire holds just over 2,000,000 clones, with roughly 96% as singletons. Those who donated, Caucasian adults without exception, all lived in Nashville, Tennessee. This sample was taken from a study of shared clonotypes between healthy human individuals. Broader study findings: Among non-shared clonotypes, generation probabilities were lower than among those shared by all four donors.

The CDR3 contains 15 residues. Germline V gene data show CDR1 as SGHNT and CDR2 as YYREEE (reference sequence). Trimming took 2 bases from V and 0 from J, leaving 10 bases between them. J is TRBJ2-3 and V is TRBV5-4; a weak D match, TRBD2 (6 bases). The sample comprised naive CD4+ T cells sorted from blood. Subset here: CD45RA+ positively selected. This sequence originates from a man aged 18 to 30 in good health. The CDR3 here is CASSFPGTSTDTQYF. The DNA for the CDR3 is TGTGCCAGCAGCTTTCCCGGGACTAGCACAGATACGCAGTATTTT.